A few counts support the clone carrying this T cell receptor beta chain. V dropped 9 bases and J dropped 9; count of bases not matched to a gene: 5. The V gene's germline CDR1 is LNHDA and CDR2 SQIVND (reference sequence). This CDR3 contains 13 residues. These data belong to a study of beta chain features in type 1 diabetes. Expressed TCRB transcripts were sequenced because the isolated RNA had all been reverse transcribed beforehand. TCRdb's copy holds only in-frame clones and misses some; the assay was immunoSEQ multiplex PCR. The table shows roughly 400,000 clones, with roughly 15% occurring only once.

The V and J genes are TRBV19 and TRBJ2-1; 13 positions agree with TRBD2. Material: naive CD4+ T cells from blood. The source of this sequence is a woman aged 18-29 years in good health. CDR3 bases: TGTGCCAGCCGGACTAGCGGGAGCAGTGAGCAGTTCTTC. This translates into CASRTSGSSEQFF.